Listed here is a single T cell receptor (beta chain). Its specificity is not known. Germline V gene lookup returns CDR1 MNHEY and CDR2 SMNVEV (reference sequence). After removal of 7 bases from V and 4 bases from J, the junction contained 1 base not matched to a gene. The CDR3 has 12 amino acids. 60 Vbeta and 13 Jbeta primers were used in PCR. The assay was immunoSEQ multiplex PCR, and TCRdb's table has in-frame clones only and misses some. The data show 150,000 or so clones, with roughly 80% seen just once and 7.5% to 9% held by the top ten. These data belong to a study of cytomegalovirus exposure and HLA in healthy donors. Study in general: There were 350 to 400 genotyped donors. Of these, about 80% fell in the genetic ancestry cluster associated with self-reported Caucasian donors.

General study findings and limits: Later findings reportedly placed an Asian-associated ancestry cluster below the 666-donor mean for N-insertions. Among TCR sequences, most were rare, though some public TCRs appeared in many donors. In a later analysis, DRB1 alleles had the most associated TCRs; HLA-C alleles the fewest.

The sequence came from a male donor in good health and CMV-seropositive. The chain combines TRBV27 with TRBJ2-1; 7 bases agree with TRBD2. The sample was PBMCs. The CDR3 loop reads CASTGGYNEQFF. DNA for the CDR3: TGTGCCAGCACCGGGGGGTACAATGAGCAGTTCTTC.